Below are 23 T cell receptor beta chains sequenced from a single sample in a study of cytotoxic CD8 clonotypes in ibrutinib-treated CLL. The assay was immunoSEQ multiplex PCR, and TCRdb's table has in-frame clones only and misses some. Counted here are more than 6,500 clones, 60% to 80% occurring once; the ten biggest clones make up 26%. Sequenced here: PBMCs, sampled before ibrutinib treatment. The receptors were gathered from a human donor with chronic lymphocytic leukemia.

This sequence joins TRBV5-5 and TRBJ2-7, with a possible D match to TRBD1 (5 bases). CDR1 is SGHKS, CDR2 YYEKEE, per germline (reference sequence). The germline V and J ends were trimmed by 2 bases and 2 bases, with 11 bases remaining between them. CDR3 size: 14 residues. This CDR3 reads CASSFPGQAYEQYF. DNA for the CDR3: TGTGCCAGCAGCTTCCCCGGACAAGCCTACGAGCAGTACTTC.

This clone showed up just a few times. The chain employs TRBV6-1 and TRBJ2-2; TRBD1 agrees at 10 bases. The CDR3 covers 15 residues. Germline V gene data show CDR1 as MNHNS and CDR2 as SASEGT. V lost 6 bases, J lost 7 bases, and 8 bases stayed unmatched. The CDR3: CASRRQGASSGELFF. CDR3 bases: TGTGCCAGCAGAAGACAGGGGGCGTCGAGCGGGGAGCTGTTTTTT.

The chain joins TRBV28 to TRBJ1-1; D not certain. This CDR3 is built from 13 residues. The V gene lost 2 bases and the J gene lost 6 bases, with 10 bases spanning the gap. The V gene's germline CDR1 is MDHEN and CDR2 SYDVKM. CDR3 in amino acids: CASSLVSNSEAFF. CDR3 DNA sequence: TGTGCCAGCAGTTTAGTGTCAAACTCTGAAGCTTTCTTT. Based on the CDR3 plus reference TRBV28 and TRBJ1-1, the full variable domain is DVKVTQSSRYLVKRTGEKVFLECVQDMDHENMFWYRQDPGLGLRLIYFSYDVKMKEKGDIPEGYSVSREKKERFSLILESASTNQTSMYLCASSLVSNSEAFFGQGTRLTVV.

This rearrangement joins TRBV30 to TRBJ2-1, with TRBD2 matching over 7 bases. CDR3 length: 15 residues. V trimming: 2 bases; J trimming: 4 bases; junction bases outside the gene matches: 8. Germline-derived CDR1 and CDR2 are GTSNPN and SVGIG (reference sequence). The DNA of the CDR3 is TGTGCCTGGAGTCCCTCCCTAGCGGTATACAATGAGCAGTTCTTC. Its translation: CAWSPSLAVYNEQFF.

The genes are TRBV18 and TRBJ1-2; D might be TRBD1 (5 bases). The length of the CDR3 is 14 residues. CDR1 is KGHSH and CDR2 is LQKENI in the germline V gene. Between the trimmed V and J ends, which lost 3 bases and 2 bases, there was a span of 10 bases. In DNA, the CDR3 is TGTGCCAGCTCACCGCGGGGGGGGAACTATGGCTACACCTTC. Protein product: CASSPRGGNYGYTF.

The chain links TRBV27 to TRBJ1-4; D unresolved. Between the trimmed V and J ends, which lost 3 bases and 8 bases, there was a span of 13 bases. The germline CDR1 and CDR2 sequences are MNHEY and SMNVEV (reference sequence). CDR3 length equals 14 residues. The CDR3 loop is CASSFQALAEKLFF. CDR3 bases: TGTGCCAGCAGTTTCCAGGCTCTCGCCGAAAAACTGTTTTTT.

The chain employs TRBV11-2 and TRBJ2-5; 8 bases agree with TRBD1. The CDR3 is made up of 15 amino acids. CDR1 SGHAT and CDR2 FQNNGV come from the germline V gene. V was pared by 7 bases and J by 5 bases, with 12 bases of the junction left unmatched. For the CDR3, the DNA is TGTGCCAGCACCCAGTGGACAGGGTTTGGGGAGACCCAGTACTTC. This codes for CASTQWTGFGETQYF.

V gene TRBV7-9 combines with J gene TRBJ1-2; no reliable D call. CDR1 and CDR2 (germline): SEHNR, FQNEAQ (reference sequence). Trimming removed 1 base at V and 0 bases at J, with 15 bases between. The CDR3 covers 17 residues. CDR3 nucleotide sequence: TGTGCCAGCAGCTTAGTCGTCCCTCCGGGGACTAACTATGGCTACACCTTC. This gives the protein CASSLVVPPGTNYGYTF.

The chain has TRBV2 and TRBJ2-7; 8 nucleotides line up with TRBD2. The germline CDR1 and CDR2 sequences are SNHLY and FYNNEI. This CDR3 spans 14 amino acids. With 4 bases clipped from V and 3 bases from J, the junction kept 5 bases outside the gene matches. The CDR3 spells CASSVSGTNYEQYF. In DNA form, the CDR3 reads TGTGCCAGCAGTGTTAGCGGGACCAACTACGAGCAGTACTTC.

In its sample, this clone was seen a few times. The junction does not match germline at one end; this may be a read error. This CDR3 reads CASSQRAGGMTSEQYF. The CDR3 bases are TGCGCCAGCAGCCAACGAGCGGGGGGTATGACGAGCGAGCAGTACTTC. The rearrangement uses TRBV11-2 and TRBJ2-7; 9 nucleotides match TRBD2. The CDR3 extends over 16 amino acids. The germline V gene encodes CDR1 SGHAT and CDR2 FQNNGV.

CDR3 bases: TGTGCCAGCTCACCACCTACCTACGAGCAGTACTTC. Amino acid sequence: CASSPPTYEQYF. The chain links TRBV18 to TRBJ2-7; no firm D call. CDR1 KGHSH and CDR2 LQKENI come from the germline V gene. This CDR3 comprises 12 residues. V gave up 0 bases and J gave up 2 bases, with 2 bases separating them.

CDR3 bases: TGTGCCAGCAGTGGAAGGACAGGGCGACGCCAGCCCCAGCATTTT. It specifies CASSGRTGRRQPQHF. The rearrangement joins TRBV6-1 to TRBJ1-5, with 8 bases that match TRBD1. The J segment lost 7 bases and the V segment lost 4 bases, leaving 9 bases of the junction unmatched. The CDR3 covers 15 residues. Germline V gives CDR1 MNHNS, CDR2 SASEGT.

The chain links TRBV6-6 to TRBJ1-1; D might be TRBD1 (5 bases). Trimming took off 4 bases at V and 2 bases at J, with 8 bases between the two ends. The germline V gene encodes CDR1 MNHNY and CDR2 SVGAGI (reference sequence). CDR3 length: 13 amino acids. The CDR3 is CASSSQENTEAFF. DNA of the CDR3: TGTGCCAGCAGTTCACAGGAAAACACTGAAGCTTTCTTT.

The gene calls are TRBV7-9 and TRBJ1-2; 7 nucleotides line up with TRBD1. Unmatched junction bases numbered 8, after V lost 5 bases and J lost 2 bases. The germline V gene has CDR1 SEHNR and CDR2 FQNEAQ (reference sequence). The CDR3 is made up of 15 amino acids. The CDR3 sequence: CASSAPGQPNYGYTF. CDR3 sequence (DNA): TGTGCCAGCAGCGCCCCGGGACAGCCAAACTATGGCTACACCTTC.

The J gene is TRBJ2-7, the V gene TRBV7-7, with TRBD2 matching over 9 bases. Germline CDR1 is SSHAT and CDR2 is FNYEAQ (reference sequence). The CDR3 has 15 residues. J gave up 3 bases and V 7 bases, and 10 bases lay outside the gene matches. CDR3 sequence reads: CASKESGGGVYEQYF. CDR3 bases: TGTGCCAGCAAAGAATCAGGCGGGGGGGTCTACGAGCAGTACTTC.

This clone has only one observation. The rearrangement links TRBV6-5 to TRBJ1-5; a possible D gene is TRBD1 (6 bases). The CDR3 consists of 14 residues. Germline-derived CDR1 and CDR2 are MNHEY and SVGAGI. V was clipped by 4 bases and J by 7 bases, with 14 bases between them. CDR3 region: CASSSRQEGQPQHF. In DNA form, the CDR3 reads TGTGCCAGCAGTTCAAGACAGGAGGGACAGCCCCAGCATTTT.

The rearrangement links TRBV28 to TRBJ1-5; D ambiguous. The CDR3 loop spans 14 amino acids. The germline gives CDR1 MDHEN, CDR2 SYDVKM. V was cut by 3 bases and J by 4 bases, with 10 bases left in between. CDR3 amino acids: CASSLLSGNQPQHF. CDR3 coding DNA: TGTGCCAGCAGTTTGCTCTCAGGAAATCAGCCCCAGCATTTT.

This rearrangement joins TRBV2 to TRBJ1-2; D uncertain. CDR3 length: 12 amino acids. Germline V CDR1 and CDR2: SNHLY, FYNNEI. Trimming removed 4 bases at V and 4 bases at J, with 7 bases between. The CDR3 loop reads CASSGRVYGYTF. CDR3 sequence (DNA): TGTGCCAGCAGTGGGAGAGTCTATGGCTACACCTTC.

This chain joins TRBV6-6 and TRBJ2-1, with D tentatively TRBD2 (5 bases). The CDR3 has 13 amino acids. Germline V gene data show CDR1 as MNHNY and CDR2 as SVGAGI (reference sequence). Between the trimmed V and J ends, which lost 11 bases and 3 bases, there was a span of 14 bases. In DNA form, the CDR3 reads TGTGCCTCAGAGGGCCCGAACTACAATGAGCAGTTCTTC. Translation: CASEGPNYNEQFF.

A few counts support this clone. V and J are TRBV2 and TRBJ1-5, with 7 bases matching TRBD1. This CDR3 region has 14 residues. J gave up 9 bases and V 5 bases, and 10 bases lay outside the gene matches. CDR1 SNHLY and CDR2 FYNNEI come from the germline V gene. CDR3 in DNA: TGTGCCAGCAGTTCCGACAGGGCTGGGTCGCCCCAGCATTTT. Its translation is CASSSDRAGSPQHF.

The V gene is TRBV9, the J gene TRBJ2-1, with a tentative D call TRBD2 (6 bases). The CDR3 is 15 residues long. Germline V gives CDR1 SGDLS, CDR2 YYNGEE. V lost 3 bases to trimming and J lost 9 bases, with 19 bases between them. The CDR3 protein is CASSGRDRHFGEQFF. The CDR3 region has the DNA TGTGCCAGCAGCGGGCGGGACCGCCACTTCGGTGAGCAGTTCTTC.

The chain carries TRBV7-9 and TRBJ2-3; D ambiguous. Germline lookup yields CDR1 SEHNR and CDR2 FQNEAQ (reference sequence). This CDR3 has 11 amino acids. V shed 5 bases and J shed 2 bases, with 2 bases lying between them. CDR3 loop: CASSLTDTQYF. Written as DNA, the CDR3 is TGTGCCAGCAGCCTCACAGATACGCAGTATTTT.

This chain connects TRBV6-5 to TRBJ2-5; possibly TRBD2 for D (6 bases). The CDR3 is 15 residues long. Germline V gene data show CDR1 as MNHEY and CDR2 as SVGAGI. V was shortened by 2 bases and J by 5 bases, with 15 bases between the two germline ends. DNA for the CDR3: TGTGCCAGCAGTTACGGGCGGGGATTAGGCGAGACCCAGTACTTC. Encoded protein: CASSYGRGLGETQYF.